This T cell receptor beta chain was profiled in a study of T-cell reconstitution after alpha-beta-depleted transplantation in children. The germline V gene has CDR1 LGHDT and CDR2 YNNKEL (reference sequence). The CDR3 has 13 residues. With 5 bases clipped from V and 5 bases from J, the junction kept 4 bases outside the gene matches. Unique molecular identifiers tagged the TCRbeta library. TCRdb independently ran MiXCR on the PCR reads; one entry per CDR3 protein. Found here are 200,000 to 250,000 distinct CDR3 sequences, approximately 9.5% of them singletons; the top ten hold around 6.2%. The sample here was PBMCs from the stem cell graft donor, taken from the stem cell graft. The rearrangement joins TRBV3-1 to TRBJ1-1, with 8 nucleotides matching TRBD1. This clonotype was sampled from a human donor who donated a stem cell graft to a child with acute lymphoblastic leukemia. The CDR3 nucleotides read TGTGCCAGCAGCAGTACAGGGGGGACTGAAGCTTTCTTT. It translates to CASSSTGGTEAFF.